This T cell receptor beta chain was captured in a study of CD8 T cells in ankylosing spondylitis. TCR beta libraries were made by quantitative 5'-RACE with molecular barcodes. TCRdb re-derived calls from the 5' RACE reads in MiXCR, one entry per CDR3 protein. This table holds more than 100,000 distinct CDR3 sequences, about an eighth found once. The CDR3 is 11 amino acids. Trimming took off 3 bases at V and 10 bases at J, with 9 bases between the two ends. This clonotype has a count of ten or more. This TCR came from a female donor with ankylosing spondylitis or in good health (not recorded which). The chain couples TRBV12-3 or TRBV12-4 to TRBJ1-2; D is uncertain. Sequenced input: blood, either unsorted or a sorted T cell fraction (not recorded which). CDR3 loop: CASSLGFDYTF. CDR3 in DNA: TGTGCCAGCAGTTTGGGGTTTGACTACACCTTC.